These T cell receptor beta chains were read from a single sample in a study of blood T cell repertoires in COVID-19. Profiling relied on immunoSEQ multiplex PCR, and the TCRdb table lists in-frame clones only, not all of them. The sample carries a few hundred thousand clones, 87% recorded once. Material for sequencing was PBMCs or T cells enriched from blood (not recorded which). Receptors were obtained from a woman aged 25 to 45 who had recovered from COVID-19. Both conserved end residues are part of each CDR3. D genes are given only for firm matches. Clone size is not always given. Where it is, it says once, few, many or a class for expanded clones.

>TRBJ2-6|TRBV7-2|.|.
CASSTQGSSGANVLTF
TGTGCCAGCAGCACACAGGGATCCTCTGGGGCCAACGTCCTGACTTTC
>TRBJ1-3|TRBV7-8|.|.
CASSWSGSGNTIYF
TGTGCCAGCAGTTGGTCAGGATCTGGAAACACCATATATTTT
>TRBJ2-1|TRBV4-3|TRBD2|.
CASSLGGGPLGEQFF
TGCGCCAGCAGCCTCGGCGGGGGGCCCCTCGGTGAGCAGTTCTTC
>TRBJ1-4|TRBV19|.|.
CASSPGRPNEKLFF
TGTGCCAGTAGCCCAGGGCGGCCTAATGAAAAACTGTTTTTT
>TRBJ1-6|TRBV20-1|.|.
CSASTSQGLGSPLHF
TGCAGTGCTAGTACTTCCCAGGGACTAGGATCACCCCTCCACTTT
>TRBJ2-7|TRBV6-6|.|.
CASSYAGEGYEQYF
TGTGCCAGCAGTTACGCAGGGGAAGGCTACGAGCAGTACTTC
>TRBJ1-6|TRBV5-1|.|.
CASSSAIQGINSPLHF
TGCGCCAGCAGCTCCGCCATACAGGGAATTAATTCACCCCTCCACTTT
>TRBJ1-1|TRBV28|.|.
CASEAQGGTEAFF
TGTGCCAGCGAAGCCCAGGGTGGAACTGAAGCTTTCTTT
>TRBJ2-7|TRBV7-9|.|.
CASSLVGEQYF
TGTGCCAGCAGCTTAGTCGGGGAGCAGTACTTC
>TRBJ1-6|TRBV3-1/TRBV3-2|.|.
CASSQDRGSSPLHF
TGTGCCAGCAGCCAAGACAGGGGATCGTCACCCCTCCACTTT
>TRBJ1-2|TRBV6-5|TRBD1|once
CASSQSDRGRGYTF
TGTGCCAGCAGTCAAAGTGACAGGGGTCGTGGCTACACCTTC
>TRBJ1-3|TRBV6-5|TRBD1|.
CASTETGGMNTIYF
TGTGCCAGCACCGAGACAGGGGGCATGAACACCATATATTTT
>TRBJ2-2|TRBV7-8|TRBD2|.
CASSPGTSGGGRTGELFF
TGTGCCAGCAGCCCCGGGACTAGCGGGGGGGGGCGCACCGGGGAGCTGTTTTTT